The subject of this entry is one TCR beta chain. V dropped 8 bases and J dropped 5 bases, with 9 bases sitting between them. The CDR3 covers 10 residues. Looked up from germline, CDR1 is DFQATT and CDR2 is SNEGSKA (reference sequence). The data were taken from a study of blood T cell repertoires in COVID-19. Sequencing used immunoSEQ multiplex PCR; TCRdb keeps in-frame clones, though not all of them. The table has 84,000 or so clones, about 80% seen once. The sequenced material came from peripheral blood. This sequence joins TRBV20-1 and TRBJ2-5, with unresolved D. The TCR was taken from a human donor in a cohort sampled during active COVID-19. CDR3 protein: CSYGSETQYF. The CDR3 coding sequence is TGCAGTTATGGCTCGGAGACCCAGTACTTC.